This record looks at one TCR beta chain sequence and its context. The sample originates from a study of blood T cell repertoires in COVID-19. Trimming shortened V by 4 bases and J by 2 bases, and 6 bases separated the two germline ends. CDR3 length: 12 residues. CDR1 is SGDLS and CDR2 is YYNGEE in the germline V gene. The data were produced by immunoSEQ multiplex PCR, yet TCRdb's version contains in-frame clones alone and is incomplete. The sample consists of tens of thousands of clones, roughly 86% of them appearing once. V usage is TRBV9 and J usage is TRBJ2-5; D not resolved. The origin of this receptor is a man aged 50-59 years with acute or convalescent COVID-19. The sequencing sample was made of peripheral blood. The CDR3, as DNA: TGTGCCAGCAGCCAGCGACAAGAGACCCAGTACTTC. This gives the protein CASSQRQETQYF.